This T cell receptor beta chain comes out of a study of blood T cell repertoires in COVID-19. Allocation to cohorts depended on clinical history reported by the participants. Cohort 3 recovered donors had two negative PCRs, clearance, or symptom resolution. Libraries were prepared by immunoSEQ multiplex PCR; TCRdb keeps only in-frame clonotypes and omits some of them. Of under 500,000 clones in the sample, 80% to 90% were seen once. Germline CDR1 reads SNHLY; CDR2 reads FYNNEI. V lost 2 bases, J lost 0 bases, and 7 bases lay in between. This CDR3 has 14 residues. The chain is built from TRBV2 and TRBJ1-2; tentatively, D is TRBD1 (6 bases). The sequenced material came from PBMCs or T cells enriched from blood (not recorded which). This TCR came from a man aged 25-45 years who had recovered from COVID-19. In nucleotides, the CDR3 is TGTGCCAGCAGTGAAAACAGGGCTAACTATGGCTACACCTTC. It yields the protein CASSENRANYGYTF.